The next 17 T cell receptor beta chains were all read from a single sample in a study of spatial heterogeneity in lung cancer. Time point here: sample taken at primary tumor resection. No cells were sorted before sequencing. The whole RNA sequenced was extracted from tumor, nontumor lung or frozen PBMC. TCRdb reprocessed the 5' RACE reads with MiXCR, giving one entry per CDR3 protein. The table records 90,000 or so distinct CDR3 sequences, roughly 8.7% of them present only once. Sequences were derived from PBMCs, sampled at surgery. The origin of the receptors is a male donor with early-stage non-small cell lung cancer.

This clonotype appeared a few times. The chain links TRBV6-6 to TRBJ2-3; 10 nucleotides line up with TRBD2. V shed 0 bases, J shed 14 bases, and the junction held 8 bases outside the gene matches. CDR1 is MNHNY and CDR2 is SVGAGI in the germline V gene (reference sequence). The CDR3 has 14 residues. The CDR3 here is CASSYSLAGAWGYF. Here the CDR3 DNA reads TGTGCCAGCAGTTACTCGCTAGCGGGGGCCTGGGGGTATTTT.

This clonotype came up many times. This chain joins TRBV27 and TRBJ2-7; D might be TRBD1 (6 bases). The germline CDR1 and CDR2 sequences are MNHEY and SMNVEV (reference sequence). CDR3 size: 13 residues. The germline V and J ends were trimmed by 3 bases and 2 bases, with 8 bases remaining between them. The CDR3 is CASSLQGTYEQYF. The CDR3 nucleotides read TGTGCCAGCAGTTTGCAGGGGACCTACGAGCAGTACTTC.

The gene calls are TRBV20-1 and TRBJ1-6; 8 bases are a match to TRBD1. The V gene end was trimmed by 5 bases and the J gene end by 10 bases; junction bases not matched to a gene: 7. Germline CDR1 DFQATT, CDR2 SNEGSKA (reference sequence). CDR3 length equals 13 residues. Here the CDR3 reads CSASDRGGSPLHF. DNA for the CDR3: TGCAGTGCTTCCGACAGGGGAGGATCACCCCTCCACTTT.

A few counts support this clonotype. The CDR3 here is CASTSQASGANVLTF. In DNA form, the CDR3 reads TGTGCCAGTACCTCACAGGCCTCTGGGGCCAACGTCCTGACTTTC. The gene calls are TRBV19 and TRBJ2-6; D perhaps matches TRBD1 (5 bases). V was shortened by 7 bases and J by 0 bases, with 10 bases between the two germline ends. CDR3 length: 15 residues. From germline, CDR1 is LNHDA and CDR2 SQIVND (reference sequence).

This clonotype showed up many times. The rearrangement links TRBV7-3 to TRBJ1-1; D is unclear. This CDR3 comprises 13 residues. The germline CDR1 and CDR2 sequences are SGHTA and FQGTGA. Trimming removed 5 bases from V and 4 bases from J, with 11 bases in between. In DNA form, the CDR3 reads TGTGCCAGCAGCCGAGGGATGGGCACTGAAGCTTTCTTT. It yields the protein CASSRGMGTEAFF.

This clonotype appeared a few times. The chain combines TRBV18 with TRBJ2-5, with 8 nucleotides matching TRBD1. The V and J ends lost 1 base and 5 bases, in that order; junction bases with no gene match: 9. CDR1 is KGHSH, CDR2 LQKENI, per germline. CDR3 length: 16 residues. In DNA, the CDR3 is TGTGCCAGCTCACCACGGGTCCAGGGGGCGGCGGAGACCCAGTACTTC. Protein product: CASSPRVQGAAETQYF.

The chain has TRBV12-3 or TRBV12-4 and TRBJ2-7; no clear D gene. V was trimmed by 4 bases and J by 3 bases, leaving 7 bases between them. This CDR3 contains 12 residues. Written as DNA, the CDR3 is TGTGCCAGCAGTTACCGGAGCTACGAGCAGTACTTC. This sequence encodes CASSYRSYEQYF.

At least ten counts were recorded for this clonotype. The chain couples TRBV25-1 to TRBJ1-2; D is ambiguous. The CDR3 spans 15 residues. V shed 8 bases and J shed 4 bases, with 20 bases lying between them. From germline, CDR1 is MGHDK and CDR2 SYGVNS. CDR3 sequence (DNA): TGTGCCAGCTTACCGGGCAGCCTAGGAGGCTATGGCTACACCTTC. Translation: CASLPGSLGGYGYTF.

This clonotype was counted ten times or more. The chain links TRBV24-1 to TRBJ2-2, with 10 bases matching TRBD1. The junction had 5 bases not matched to a gene; V was cut back by 12 bases and J by 5 bases. The CDR3 runs to 13 residues. Per germline, CDR1 KGHDR and CDR2 SFDVKD. The CDR3 region has the DNA TGTGCCGTCCGGGACAGGGGAACCGGGGAGCTGTTTTTT. This encodes CAVRDRGTGELFF.

This clonotype was recorded many times. CDR3 loop: CASSPTGVTSTDTQYF. CDR3 bases: TGTGCCAGCTCTCCGACGGGGGTAACTAGCACAGATACGCAGTATTTT. The genes are TRBV18 and TRBJ2-3; weak D call: TRBD2 (6 bases). V lost 6 bases, J lost 0 bases, and 16 bases lay in between. Germline CDR1 KGHSH, CDR2 LQKENI. The CDR3 runs to 16 residues. The whole variable domain, filled in from reference TRBV18 and TRBJ2-3, reads NAGVMQNPRHLVRRRGQEARLRCSPMKGHSHVYWYRQLPEEGLKFMVYLQKENIIDESGMPKERFSAEFPKEGPSILRIQQVVRGDSAAYFCASSPTGVTSTDTQYFGPGTRLTVL.

The sample holds many counts of this clonotype. The chain links TRBV24-1 to TRBJ2-1, with 9 bases aligning to TRBD2. Germline V gene sequence: CDR1 KGHDR, CDR2 SFDVKD. J was trimmed by 9 bases and V by 9 bases; bases with no gene match: 17. The CDR3 consists of 16 residues. CDR3: CATAVQAGGEGGEQFF. The CDR3, as DNA: TGTGCCACCGCGGTCCAGGCGGGGGGGGAAGGAGGTGAGCAGTTCTTC.

V usage is TRBV27 and J usage is TRBJ2-7; no firm D call. The CDR3 has 13 residues. Germline V lookup: CDR1 MNHEY, CDR2 SMNVEV (reference sequence). Deletions cut 5 bases from V and 0 bases from J, with 8 bases between. In DNA form, the CDR3 reads TGTGCCAGCAGTACAGACTCCTCCTACGAGCAGTACTTC. Its protein is CASSTDSSYEQYF.

The J gene is TRBJ2-1, the V gene TRBV12-3 or TRBV12-4, with 9 positions matching TRBD2. After removal of 5 bases from V and 1 base from J, the junction contained 12 bases not matched to a gene. The CDR3 runs 18 residues. Here the CDR3 DNA reads TGTGCCAGCAGTCCGCTACCCCCAGCGGGGGGTTCCTACAATGAGCAGTTCTTC. This gives the protein CASSPLPPAGGSYNEQFF.

The table lists this clonotype with many counts. This chain uses TRBV5-6 with TRBJ2-2; no clear D. Germline lookup yields CDR1 SGHDT and CDR2 YYEEEE. Trimming cost V 2 bases and J 5 bases, with 10 bases left between them. The CDR3 consists of 14 residues. This CDR3 is CASSLTVFTGELFF. The CDR3 nucleotides read TGTGCCAGCAGCTTAACGGTGTTTACCGGGGAGCTGTTTTTT.

This clonotype came up many times. The V and J genes are TRBV25-1 and TRBJ2-7; a possible D gene is TRBD1 (6 bases). Germline assignment: CDR1 MGHDK and CDR2 SYGVNS. V was cut by 1 base and J by 2 bases, with 18 bases left in between. The CDR3 sequence is 17 residues long. The CDR3 loop reads CASSEWGTSPSPYEQYF. In DNA, the CDR3 is TGTGCCAGCAGTGAATGGGGGACATCACCTTCCCCCTACGAGCAGTACTTC.

This clonotype was seen repeatedly, ten times or more. The V and J genes are TRBV6-1 and TRBJ1-1; no firm D call. This CDR3 contains 13 residues. Germline values: CDR1 MNHNS, CDR2 SASEGT. The V end lost 6 bases, the J end lost 0 bases, and 8 bases lay between the germline ends. The DNA for the CDR3 is TGTGCCAGCAGCGCCAATATGAACACTGAAGCTTTCTTT. Translated: CASSANMNTEAFF.

Many counts were recorded for this clonotype. The J gene is TRBJ1-4, the V gene TRBV28; TRBD1 matches 7 bases. The germline gives CDR1 MDHEN, CDR2 SYDVKM. The CDR3 totals 15 residues. The junction had 9 bases not matched to a gene; V was cut back by 6 bases and J by 5 bases. DNA for the CDR3: TGTGCCAGCAGAACGACAGGGAAAGCCAATGAAAAACTGTTTTTT. Translating it yields CASRTTGKANEKLFF.